This T cell receptor beta chain was captured in a study of blood T cell repertoires in COVID-19. The CDR3 has 13 residues. Germline CDR1 and CDR2: DFQATT and SNEGSKA (reference sequence). Between the trimmed V and J ends, which lost 3 bases and 3 bases, there was a span of 8 bases. Clones were sequenced by immunoSEQ multiplex PCR, and TCRdb holds only the in-frame ones, with some missing. Here the sample spans under 65,000 clones, roughly 82% being singletons. Sequenced sample: peripheral blood. This chain links TRBV20-1 with TRBJ2-2; D not resolved. This receptor was obtained from a woman in her fifties or sixties with acute or convalescent COVID-19. Here the CDR3 DNA reads TGCAGTGCTAGTCAGGCGTACACCGGGGAGCTGTTTTTT. Its protein product is CSASQAYTGELFF.